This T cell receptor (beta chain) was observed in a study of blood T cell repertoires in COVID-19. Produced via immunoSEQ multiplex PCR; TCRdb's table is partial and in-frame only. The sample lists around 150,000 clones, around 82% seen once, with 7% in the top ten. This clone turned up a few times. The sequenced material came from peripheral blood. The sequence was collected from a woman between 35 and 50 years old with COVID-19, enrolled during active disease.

CDR3 in DNA: TGTGCCTGGCGGACTAGCGGCACAGATACGCAGTATTTT. It translates to CAWRTSGTDTQYF. The J gene is TRBJ2-3, the V gene TRBV30; TRBD2 matches at 9 bases. The CDR3 is 13 amino acids. V gave up 5 bases and J gave up 1 base; unmatched junction bases: 1. The germline V gene has CDR1 GTSNPN and CDR2 SVGIG (reference sequence). The variable domain in full, completed from reference TRBV30 and TRBJ2-3, reads SQTIHQWPATLVQPVGSPLSLECTVEGTSNPNLYWYRQAAGRGLQLLFYSVGIGQISSEVPQNLSASRPQDRQFILSSKKLLLSDSGFYLCAWRTSGTDTQYFGPGTRLTVL.